These 18 T cell receptor beta chains share one sample of origin, sequenced in a study of T cells in Graves' hyperthyroidism and ophthalmopathy. What was amplified from RNA transcripts were TCR beta CDR3 regions. Using the HTBI primer set, a first-round RT-PCR was run on the TCR CDR3. A single record per CDR3 protein comes from TCRdb applying MiXCR to the multiplex PCR reads. The sample includes 650,000 to 700,000 distinct CDR3 sequences, roughly a sixth seen only once; the top ten take around 15%. The specimen was blood. These receptors originate from a man aged 50 to 60 with Graves' hyperthyroidism.

This clonotype occurred a few times. The chain uses TRBV20-1 and TRBJ2-2, with D tentatively TRBD1 (5 bases). The CDR3 has 14 amino acids. Trimming stripped 6 bases from V and 3 bases from J, with 14 bases between. The germline CDR1 and CDR2 sequences are DFQATT and SNEGSKA (reference sequence). The CDR3 DNA follows: TGCAGTGCCGTGGGGCGCGATTACACCGGGGAGCTGTTTTTT. Encoded protein: CSAVGRDYTGELFF.

This clonotype was counted at least ten times. The gene calls are TRBV19 and TRBJ1-2, with D unclear. The CDR3 has 12 amino acids. CDR1 and CDR2 from the germline V gene are LNHDA and SQIVND (reference sequence). Between the trimmed V and J ends, which lost 5 bases and 5 bases, there was a span of 9 bases. This CDR3 is CASSGARYGYTF. Written as DNA, the CDR3 is TGTGCCAGTAGTGGAGCACGTTATGGCTACACCTTC.

With regard to this clonotype: An end of the junction does not agree with germline; a read error may underlie this. The rearrangement uses TRBV20-1 and TRBJ2-3; TRBD2 matches 15 bases. Germline CDR1 reads DFQATT; CDR2 reads SNEGSKA (reference sequence). This CDR3 contains 16 residues. CDR3 amino acids: CSAGLAGGRGTGTQYF. The CDR3 DNA reads TGCAGTGCTGGACTAGCGGGAGGGCGGGGCACAGGTACGCAGTATTTT.

This chain links TRBV24-1 with TRBJ2-1, with 9 positions matching TRBD1. Germline CDR1 KGHDR, CDR2 SFDVKD. This CDR3 is built from 16 residues. J gave up 2 bases and V 4 bases, and 5 bases lay outside the gene matches. CDR3 coding DNA: TGTGCCACCAGTGACCGACAGGGGGGCGCCTACAATGAGCAGTTCTTC. Amino acids: CATSDRQGGAYNEQFF.

The table lists this clonotype with many counts. The chain is built from TRBV4-1 and TRBJ1-4; no definite D call. The CDR3 is 12 residues long. Germline V gives CDR1 MGHRA, CDR2 YSYEKL. The germline V and J ends were trimmed by 0 bases and 10 bases, with 6 bases remaining between them. The CDR3 bases are TGCGCCAGCAGCCAAGAACGGGCAAAACTGTTTTTT. Translating it yields CASSQERAKLFF.

About this clonotype itself: Possible read error: a much larger clone is one base away. The chain has TRBV11-3 and TRBJ2-1, with D tentatively TRBD1 (6 bases). Germline V lookup: CDR1 SGHNT, CDR2 YENEEA. This CDR3 is 12 amino acids long. CDR3 nucleotides: TGTGGCAGCAGCTTAGAGCAGGGGGAGCAGTTCTTC. Translation: CGSSLEQGEQFF.

This clonotype was observed many times. This chain links TRBV2 with TRBJ1-5; D remains ambiguous. This CDR3 spans 14 amino acids. Trimming stripped 3 bases from V and 0 bases from J, with 6 bases between. Germline V gene sequence: CDR1 SNHLY, CDR2 FYNNEI. The DNA for the CDR3 is TGTGCCAGCAGTGAGGACTTTAGCAATCAGCCCCAGCATTTT. Encoded protein: CASSEDFSNQPQHF.

The CDR3 DNA is TGTGCCACCGAGGGACTAGCGGGCGATGGTAATTCCATCGGGGAGCTGTTTTTT. It is translated as CATEGLAGDGNSIGELFF. The chain has TRBV24-1 and TRBJ2-2; 12 nucleotides line up with TRBD2. The trim removed 9 bases at V and 7 bases at J, leaving 17 bases unmatched. Germline values: CDR1 KGHDR, CDR2 SFDVKD. The CDR3 totals 18 residues.

There are a few counts of this clonotype. This chain joins TRBV7-8 and TRBJ2-7; the match to TRBD2 covers 9 bases. This CDR3 has 14 residues. Germline trimming cut 9 bases from V and 3 bases from J; bases unmatched to any gene: 9. Germline CDR1 is SGHVS and CDR2 is FQNEAQ. The DNA of the CDR3 is TGTGCCAGTTCAAGCGGGAGGTCGGGCTACGAGCAGTACTTC. Translation gives CASSSGRSGYEQYF.

This clonotype was recorded a few times. This sequence joins TRBV5-6 and TRBJ2-3, with TRBD2 as a possible D gene (6 bases). V was cut by 0 bases and J by 7 bases, with 24 bases left in between. CDR3 length equals 18 residues. Germline V CDR1 and CDR2: SGHDT, YYEEEE. The CDR3 nucleotides read TGTGCCAGCAGCTTGGATCCATTTGTAGCGTCGGGGACTTATACGCAGTATTTT. Protein sequence: CASSLDPFVASGTYTQYF.

This clonotype was counted only a few times. This chain links TRBV7-3 with TRBJ2-3, with D hard to call. Looked up from germline, CDR1 is SGHTA and CDR2 is FQGTGA. CDR3 length equals 15 residues. Trimming took off 6 bases at V and 0 bases at J, with 13 bases between the two ends. The CDR3 reads CASRGMAESTDTQYF. CDR3 nucleotides: TGTGCCAGCAGGGGCATGGCGGAGAGCACAGATACGCAGTATTTT. Complete variable domain (other parts from reference TRBV7-3 and TRBJ2-3): GAGVSQTPSNKVTEKGKYVELRCDPISGHTALYWYRQSLGQGPEFLIYFQGTGAADDSGLPNDRFFAVRPEGSVSTLKIQRTERGDSAVYLCASRGMAESTDTQYFGPGTRLTVL.

The chain is built from TRBV20-1 and TRBJ2-1; 12 positions match TRBD2. CDR3 length: 15 residues. Germline CDR1 DFQATT, CDR2 SNEGSKA (reference sequence). The ends lost 7 bases at V and 2 bases at J; junction bases unmatched: 6. CDR3 loop: CSVPTSGRAYNEQFF. CDR3 nucleotide sequence: TGCAGTGTTCCGACTAGCGGGAGAGCCTACAATGAGCAGTTCTTC.

The gene calls are TRBV28 and TRBJ1-6, with 7 nucleotides matching TRBD1. CDR1 and CDR2 (germline): MDHEN, SYDVKM. V lost 3 bases to trimming and J lost 7 bases; unmatched junction nucleotides: 6. The CDR3 extends over 15 amino acids. CDR3 region: CASSLEGQANSPLHF. DNA of the CDR3: TGTGCCAGCAGTTTGGAAGGACAGGCAAATTCACCCCTCCACTTT.

The sample holds many counts of this clonotype. The chain couples TRBV7-6 to TRBJ2-3; D may correspond to TRBD1 or TRBD2 (5 bases each). The germline V gene has CDR1 SGHVS and CDR2 FNYEAQ. The CDR3 sequence is 16 residues long. V lost 0 bases and J lost 4, with 14 bases in between. The CDR3 DNA sequence: TGTGCCAGCAGCTTAGCCGCGCAGGGAGAGGCAGATACGCAGTATTTT. The encoded protein is CASSLAAQGEADTQYF.

This clonotype was observed at least ten times. The rearrangement links TRBV6-2 or TRBV6-3 to TRBJ2-2; D might be TRBD1 or TRBD2, each matching 5 bases. V was cut by 2 bases and J by 5 bases, with 15 bases left in between. The CDR3 contains 16 residues. Per the germline V gene, CDR1 is MNHEY and CDR2 is SVGEGT. CDR3 loop: CASSYLLLEGTGELFF. The CDR3, as DNA: TGTGCCAGCAGTTACCTCTTGCTCGAGGGGACCGGGGAGCTGTTTTTT.

This clonotype was counted at least ten times. The V call is TRBV28, the J call TRBJ2-3; D possibly corresponds to TRBD2 (6 bases). CDR1 MDHEN and CDR2 SYDVKM come from the germline V gene. V shed 2 bases and J shed 1 base, with 25 bases lying between them. CDR3 size: 20 residues. The DNA for the CDR3 is TGTGCCAGCAGTTTACCCGGGCCAAACTTTAGCGGAAGCCGCACAGATACGCAGTATTTT. It encodes CASSLPGPNFSGSRTDTQYF.

On this clonotype: A much larger clone differs by one base, so this may be a read error. The chain joins TRBV28 to TRBJ1-2; weak D call: TRBD1 (6 bases). The CDR3 has 15 residues. Germline loops: CDR1 MDHEN, CDR2 SYDVKM. The V end lost 5 bases, the J end lost 5 bases, and 18 bases lay between the germline ends. CDR3 DNA sequence: TGTGCCAGCAGTCGACCCTTCGGCAGGGGATATGGCTACACCTTC. Translated, it gives CASSRPFGRGYGYTF.

There are many counts of this clonotype. DNA of the CDR3: TGTGCCAGCAGTTTAGCGGGGTTCCATGGCTACACCTTC. Amino acids: CASSLAGFHGYTF. The chain carries TRBV12-3 or TRBV12-4 and TRBJ1-2; D is undetermined. Trimming left V 0 bases short and J 6 bases short, with 8 bases between. The CDR3 contains 13 residues.